This TCR beta chain was captured in a study of response to subunit inactivated influenza vaccine. Trimming took 5 bases from V and 1 from J, leaving 13 bases between them. The CDR3 has 15 amino acids. Germline CDR1 reads SGHTA; CDR2 reads FQGNSA. TCRdb re-called the RT-PCR reads with MiXCR, one entry per CDR3 protein. Counted here are about 650,000 distinct CDR3 sequences, about a sixth occurring once; the ten biggest clones make up around 10%. This clonotype has a handful of counts. The sequencing used PBMCs from blood, collected roughly 12 days after vaccination. The chain joins TRBV7-2 to TRBJ2-3; D possibly corresponds to TRBD2 (7 bases). The clonotype was recovered from a man in his fifties or sixties who received an inactivated influenza vaccine. The CDR3 region has the DNA TGTGCCAGCAGCACACGGGGGGCCGGCACAGATACGCAGTATTTT. Amino acids: CASSTRGAGTDTQYF.